Below are 2 T cell receptor beta chains sequenced from a single sample in a study of cytomegalovirus exposure and HLA in healthy donors. It was with 60 Vbeta and 13 Jbeta primers that the PCR ran. Repertoires were generated with immunoSEQ multiplex PCR, while TCRdb's copy carries only in-frame clones and drops some. This table holds approximately 220,000 clones, about 70% found once. Sample: PBMCs. These receptors were taken from a woman aged 25-40 years in good health and CMV-seronegative.

The chain links TRBV2 to TRBJ2-1; 8 positions match TRBD2. V was clipped by 8 bases and J by 8 bases; unmatched bases: 17. The CDR3 sequence is 16 residues long. Germline values: CDR1 SNHLY, CDR2 FYNNEI. CDR3 sequence reads: CASHIPREGLLYEQFF. The CDR3 DNA reads as TGTGCCAGCCACATACCCCGGGAGGGCCTTCTCTATGAGCAGTTCTTC.

This clone was seen only once. V gene TRBV15 combines with J gene TRBJ1-4, with D possibly TRBD1 on 5 matching bases. The CDR3 contains 15 residues. The V gene lost 6 bases and the J gene lost 7 bases, with 18 bases spanning the gap. Germline CDR1 reads LNHNV; CDR2 reads YYDKDF (reference sequence). The CDR3, as DNA: TGTGCCACCAGAGAAACACAGGAGATTGGTGAAAAACTGTTTTTT. Protein sequence: CATRETQEIGEKLFF.